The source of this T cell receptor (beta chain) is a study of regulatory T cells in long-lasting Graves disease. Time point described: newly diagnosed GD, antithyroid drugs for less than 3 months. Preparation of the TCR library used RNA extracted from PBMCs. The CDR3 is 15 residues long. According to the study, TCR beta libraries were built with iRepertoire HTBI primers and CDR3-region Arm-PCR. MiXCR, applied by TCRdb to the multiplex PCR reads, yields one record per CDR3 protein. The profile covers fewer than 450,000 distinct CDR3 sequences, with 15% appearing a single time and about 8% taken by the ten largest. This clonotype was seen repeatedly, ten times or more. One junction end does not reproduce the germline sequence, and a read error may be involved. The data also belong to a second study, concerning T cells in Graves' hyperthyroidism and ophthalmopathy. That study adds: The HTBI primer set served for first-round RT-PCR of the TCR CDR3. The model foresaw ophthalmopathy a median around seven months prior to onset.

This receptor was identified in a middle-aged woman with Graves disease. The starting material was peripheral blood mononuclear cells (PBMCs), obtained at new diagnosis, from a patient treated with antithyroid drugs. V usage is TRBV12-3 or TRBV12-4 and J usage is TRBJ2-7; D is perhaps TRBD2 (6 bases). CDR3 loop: CVSSRMGGTNYEQYF. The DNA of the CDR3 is TGTGTCAGCAGTAGAATGGGGGGTACAAACTACGAGCAGTACTTC.